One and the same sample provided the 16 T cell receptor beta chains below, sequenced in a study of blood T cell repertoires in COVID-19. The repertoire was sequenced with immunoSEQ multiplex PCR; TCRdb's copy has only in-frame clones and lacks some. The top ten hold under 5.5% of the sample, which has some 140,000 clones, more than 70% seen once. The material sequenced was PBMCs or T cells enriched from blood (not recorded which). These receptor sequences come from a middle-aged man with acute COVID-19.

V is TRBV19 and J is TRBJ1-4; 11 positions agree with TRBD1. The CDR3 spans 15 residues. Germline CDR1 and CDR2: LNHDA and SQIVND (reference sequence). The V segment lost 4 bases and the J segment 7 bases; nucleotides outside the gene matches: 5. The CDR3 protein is CASSTAGTGGEKLFF. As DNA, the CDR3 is TGTGCCAGTAGTACCGCCGGGACAGGGGGTGAAAAACTGTTTTTT. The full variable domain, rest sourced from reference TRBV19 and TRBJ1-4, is DGGITQSPKYLFRKEGQNVTLSCEQNLNHDAMYWYRQDPGQGLRLIYYSQIVNDFQKGDIAEGYSVSREKKESFPLTVTSAQKNPTAFYLCASSTAGTGGEKLFFGSGTQLSVL.

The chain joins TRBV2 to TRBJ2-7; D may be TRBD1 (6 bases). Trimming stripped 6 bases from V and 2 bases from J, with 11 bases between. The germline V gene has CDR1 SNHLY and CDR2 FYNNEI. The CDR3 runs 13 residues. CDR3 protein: CASRAGAPYEQYF. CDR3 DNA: TGTGCCAGCAGGGCAGGGGCACCCTACGAGCAGTACTTC.

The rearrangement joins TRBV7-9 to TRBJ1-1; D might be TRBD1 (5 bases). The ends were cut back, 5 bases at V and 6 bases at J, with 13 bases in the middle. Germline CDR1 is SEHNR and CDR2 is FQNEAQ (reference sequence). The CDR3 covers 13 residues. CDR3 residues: CASSRISTAEAFF. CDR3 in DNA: TGTGCCAGCAGCCGAATTTCGACAGCTGAAGCTTTCTTT.

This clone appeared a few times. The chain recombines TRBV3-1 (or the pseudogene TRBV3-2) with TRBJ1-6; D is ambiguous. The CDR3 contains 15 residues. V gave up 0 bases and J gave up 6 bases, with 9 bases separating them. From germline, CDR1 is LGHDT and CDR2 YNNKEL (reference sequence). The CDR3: CASSQEADGNSPLHF. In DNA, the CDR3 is TGTGCCAGCAGCCAAGAAGCGGACGGTAATTCACCCCTCCACTTT.

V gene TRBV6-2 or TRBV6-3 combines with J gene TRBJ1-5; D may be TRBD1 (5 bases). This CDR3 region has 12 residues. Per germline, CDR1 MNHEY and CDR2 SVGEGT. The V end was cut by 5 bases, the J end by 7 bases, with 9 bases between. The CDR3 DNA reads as TGTGCCAGCAGTACCTACAGGCAGCCCCAGCATTTT. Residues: CASSTYRQPQHF.

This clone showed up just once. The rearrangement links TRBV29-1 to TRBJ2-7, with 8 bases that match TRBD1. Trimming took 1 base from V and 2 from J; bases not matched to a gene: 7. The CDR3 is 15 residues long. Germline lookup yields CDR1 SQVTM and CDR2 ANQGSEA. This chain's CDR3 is CSVEVGQGVTYEQYF. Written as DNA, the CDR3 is TGCAGCGTTGAAGTCGGACAGGGAGTCACCTACGAGCAGTACTTC.

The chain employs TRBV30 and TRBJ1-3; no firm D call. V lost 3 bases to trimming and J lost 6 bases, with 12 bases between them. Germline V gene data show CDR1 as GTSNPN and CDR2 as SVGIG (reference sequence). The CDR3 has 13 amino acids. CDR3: CAWSTGDENTIYF. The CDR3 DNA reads TGTGCCTGGAGCACCGGAGATGAAAACACCATATATTTT.

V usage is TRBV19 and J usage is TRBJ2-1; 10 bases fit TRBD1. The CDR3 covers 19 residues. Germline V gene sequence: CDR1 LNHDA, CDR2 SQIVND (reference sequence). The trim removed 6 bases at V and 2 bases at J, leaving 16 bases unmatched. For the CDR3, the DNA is TGTGCCAGTAGCCCCGTCGACAGGGGGCGCTTAGACACCTACAATGAGCAGTTCTTC. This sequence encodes CASSPVDRGRLDTYNEQFF.

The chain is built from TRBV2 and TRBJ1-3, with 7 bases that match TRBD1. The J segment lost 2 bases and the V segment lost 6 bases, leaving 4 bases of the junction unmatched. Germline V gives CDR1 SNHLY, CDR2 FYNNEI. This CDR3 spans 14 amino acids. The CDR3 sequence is CASRQGGPGNTIYF. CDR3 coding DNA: TGTGCCAGCAGGCAGGGGGGACCTGGAAACACCATATATTTT.

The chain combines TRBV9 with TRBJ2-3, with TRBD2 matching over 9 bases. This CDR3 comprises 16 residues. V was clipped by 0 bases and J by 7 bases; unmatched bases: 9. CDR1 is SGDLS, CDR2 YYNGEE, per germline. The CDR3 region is CASSVGLAGTGYTQYF. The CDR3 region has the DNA TGTGCCAGCAGCGTAGGGCTAGCGGGAACGGGATATACGCAGTATTTT.

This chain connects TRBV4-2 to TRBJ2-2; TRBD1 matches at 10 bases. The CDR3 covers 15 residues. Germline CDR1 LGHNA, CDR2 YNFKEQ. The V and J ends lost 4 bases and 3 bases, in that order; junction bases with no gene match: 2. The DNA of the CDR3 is TGTGCCAGCAGCCCCGGGACAGGGGACACCGGGGAGCTGTTTTTT. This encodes CASSPGTGDTGELFF.

CDR3: CASSLAPGEKLFF. The CDR3 nucleotides are TGCGCCAGCAGCTTGGCCCCGGGGGAAAAACTGTTTTTT. The rearrangement links TRBV5-1 to TRBJ1-4; no clear D. Germline values: CDR1 SGHRS, CDR2 YFSETQ. Trimming shortened V by 0 bases and J by 8 bases, and 8 bases separated the two germline ends. The CDR3 loop spans 13 amino acids.

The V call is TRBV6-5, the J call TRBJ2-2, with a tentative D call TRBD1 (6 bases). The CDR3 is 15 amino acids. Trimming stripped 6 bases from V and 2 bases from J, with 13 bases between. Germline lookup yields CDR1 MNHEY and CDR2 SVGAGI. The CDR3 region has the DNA TGTGCCAGCAGCCGTACAGGGATCAACACCGGGGAGCTGTTTTTT. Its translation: CASSRTGINTGELFF.

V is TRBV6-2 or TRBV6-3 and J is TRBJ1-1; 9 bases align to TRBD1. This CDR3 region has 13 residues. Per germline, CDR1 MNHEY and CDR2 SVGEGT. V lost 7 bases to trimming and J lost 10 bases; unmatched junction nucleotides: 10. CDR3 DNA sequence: TGTGCCAGCAACCCCCGAGGGACAGGGAGAGCTTTCTTT. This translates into CASNPRGTGRAFF.

CDR3 in amino acids: CASSLSPQGTDTQYF. In nucleotides, the CDR3 is TGTGCCAGCAGCTTATCCCCACAGGGAACAGATACGCAGTATTTT. The chain couples TRBV7-2 to TRBJ2-3, with a weak D call TRBD1 (6 bases). V lost 2 bases to trimming and J lost 3 bases, with 12 bases between them. This CDR3 comprises 15 residues. Germline V gene data show CDR1 as SGHTA and CDR2 as FQGNSA.

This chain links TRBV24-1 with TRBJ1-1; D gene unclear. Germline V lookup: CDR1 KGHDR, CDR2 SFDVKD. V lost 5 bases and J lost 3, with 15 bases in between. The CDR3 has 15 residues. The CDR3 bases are TGTGCCACCAGTGGACGAGGGAGAGGGCACACTGAAGCTTTCTTT. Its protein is CATSGRGRGHTEAFF.